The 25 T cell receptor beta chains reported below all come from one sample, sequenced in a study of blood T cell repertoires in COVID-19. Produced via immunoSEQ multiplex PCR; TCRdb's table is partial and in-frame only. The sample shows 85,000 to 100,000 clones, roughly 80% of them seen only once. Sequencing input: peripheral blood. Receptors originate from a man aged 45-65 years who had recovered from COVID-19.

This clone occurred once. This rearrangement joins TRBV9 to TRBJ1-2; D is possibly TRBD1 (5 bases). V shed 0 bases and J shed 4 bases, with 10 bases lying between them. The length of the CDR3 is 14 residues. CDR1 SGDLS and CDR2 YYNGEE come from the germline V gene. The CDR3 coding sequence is TGTGCCAGCAGCGTAGGCGGGGCACCCTATGGCTACACCTTC. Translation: CASSVGGAPYGYTF.

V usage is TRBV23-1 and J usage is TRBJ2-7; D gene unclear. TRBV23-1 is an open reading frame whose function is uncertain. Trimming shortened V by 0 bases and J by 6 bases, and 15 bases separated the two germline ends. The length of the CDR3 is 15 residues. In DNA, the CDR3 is TGCGCCAGCAGTCAATCGAAGCAGGTTCGCTGCGAGCAGTACTTC. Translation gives CASSQSKQVRCEQYF.

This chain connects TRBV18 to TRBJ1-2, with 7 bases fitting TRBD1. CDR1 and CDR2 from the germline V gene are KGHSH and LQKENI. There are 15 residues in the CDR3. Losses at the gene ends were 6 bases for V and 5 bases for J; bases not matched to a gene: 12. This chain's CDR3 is CASSPWPGTEYGYTF. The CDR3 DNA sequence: TGTGCCAGCTCGCCATGGCCGGGGACAGAATATGGCTACACCTTC.

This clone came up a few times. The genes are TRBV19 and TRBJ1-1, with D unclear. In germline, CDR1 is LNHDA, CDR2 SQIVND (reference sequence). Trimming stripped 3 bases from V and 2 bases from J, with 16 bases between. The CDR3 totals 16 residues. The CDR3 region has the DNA TGTGCCAGTAGTATGGGAGTGGGCGAATTCAACACTGAAGCTTTCTTT. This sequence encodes CASSMGVGEFNTEAFF.

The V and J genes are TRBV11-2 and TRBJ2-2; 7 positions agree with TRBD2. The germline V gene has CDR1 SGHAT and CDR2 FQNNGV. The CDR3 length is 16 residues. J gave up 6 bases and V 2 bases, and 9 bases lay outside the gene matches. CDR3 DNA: TGTGCCAGCAGCTTATCGGGCGGGAGTAGCGCCGGGGAGCTGTTTTTT. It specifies CASSLSGGSSAGELFF.

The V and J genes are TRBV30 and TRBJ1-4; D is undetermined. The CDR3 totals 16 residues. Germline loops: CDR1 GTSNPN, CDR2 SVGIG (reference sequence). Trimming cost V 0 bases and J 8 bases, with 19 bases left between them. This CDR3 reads CAWSVLPTTIKEKLFF. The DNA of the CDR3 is TGTGCCTGGAGTGTATTGCCCACCACTATAAAGGAAAAACTGTTTTTT.

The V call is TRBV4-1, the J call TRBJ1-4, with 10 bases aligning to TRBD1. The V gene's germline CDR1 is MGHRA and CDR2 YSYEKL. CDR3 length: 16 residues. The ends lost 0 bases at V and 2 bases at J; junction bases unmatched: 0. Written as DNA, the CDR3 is TGCGCCAGCAGCCAAGAGGACAGGGGGACTAATGAAAAACTGTTTTTT. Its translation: CASSQEDRGTNEKLFF.

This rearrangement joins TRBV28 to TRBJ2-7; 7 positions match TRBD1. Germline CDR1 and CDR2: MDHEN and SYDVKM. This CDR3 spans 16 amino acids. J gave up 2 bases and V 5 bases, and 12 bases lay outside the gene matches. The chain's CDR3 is CASSQLKLGTAYEQYF. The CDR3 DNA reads TGTGCCAGCAGTCAATTGAAATTGGGGACAGCCTACGAGCAGTACTTC.

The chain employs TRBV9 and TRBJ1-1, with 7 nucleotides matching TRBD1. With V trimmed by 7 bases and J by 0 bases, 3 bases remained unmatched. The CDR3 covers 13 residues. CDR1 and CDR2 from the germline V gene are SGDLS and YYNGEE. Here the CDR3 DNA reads TGTGCCAGCTCGGACAGGATGAACACTGAAGCTTTCTTT. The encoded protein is CASSDRMNTEAFF.

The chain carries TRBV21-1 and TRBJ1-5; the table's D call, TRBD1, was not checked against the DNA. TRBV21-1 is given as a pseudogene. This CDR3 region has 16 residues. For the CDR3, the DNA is TGTGCCAGCAGCAAAGTACGGACAGGGAGCAATCAGCCCCAGCATTTT. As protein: CASSKVRTGSNQPQHF.

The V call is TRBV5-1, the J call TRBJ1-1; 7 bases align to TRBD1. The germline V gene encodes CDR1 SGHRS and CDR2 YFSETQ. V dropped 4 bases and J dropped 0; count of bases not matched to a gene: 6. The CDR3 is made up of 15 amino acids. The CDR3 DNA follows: TGCGCCAGCAGCGGGGGACAGACGATGAACACTGAAGCTTTCTTT. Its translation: CASSGGQTMNTEAFF.

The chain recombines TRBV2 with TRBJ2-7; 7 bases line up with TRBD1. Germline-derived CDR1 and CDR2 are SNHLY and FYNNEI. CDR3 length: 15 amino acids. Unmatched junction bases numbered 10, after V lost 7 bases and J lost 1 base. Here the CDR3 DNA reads TGTGCCAGCACCCCACGCAGGGGGAAGTCCTACGAGCAGTACTTC. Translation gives CASTPRRGKSYEQYF.

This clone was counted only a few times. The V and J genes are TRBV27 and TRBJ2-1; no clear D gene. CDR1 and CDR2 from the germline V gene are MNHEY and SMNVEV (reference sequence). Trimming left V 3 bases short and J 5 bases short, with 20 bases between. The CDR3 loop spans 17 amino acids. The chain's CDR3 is CASSFLGSGTFHNEQFF. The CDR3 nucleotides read TGTGCCAGCAGTTTTCTGGGTTCAGGCACGTTCCACAATGAGCAGTTCTTC.

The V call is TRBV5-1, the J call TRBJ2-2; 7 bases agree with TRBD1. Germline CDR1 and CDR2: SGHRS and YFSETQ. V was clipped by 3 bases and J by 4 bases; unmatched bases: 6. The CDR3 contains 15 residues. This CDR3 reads CASSSRTGGTGELFF. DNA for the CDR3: TGCGCCAGCAGCTCCAGGACAGGCGGCACCGGGGAGCTGTTTTTT.

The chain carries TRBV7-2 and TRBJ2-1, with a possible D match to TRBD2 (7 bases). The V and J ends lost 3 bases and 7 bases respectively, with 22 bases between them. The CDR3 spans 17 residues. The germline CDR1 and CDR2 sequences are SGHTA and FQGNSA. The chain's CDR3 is CASSFRGRGFIVNEQFF. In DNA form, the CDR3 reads TGTGCCAGCAGCTTCCGGGGGAGGGGGTTTATAGTTAATGAGCAGTTCTTC.

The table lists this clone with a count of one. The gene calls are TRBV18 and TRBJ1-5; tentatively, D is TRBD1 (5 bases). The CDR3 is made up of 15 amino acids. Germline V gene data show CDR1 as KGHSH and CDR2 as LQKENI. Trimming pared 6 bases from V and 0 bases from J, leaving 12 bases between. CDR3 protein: CASSLTAYSNQPQHF. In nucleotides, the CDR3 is TGTGCCAGCTCCCTGACAGCTTATAGCAATCAGCCCCAGCATTTT.

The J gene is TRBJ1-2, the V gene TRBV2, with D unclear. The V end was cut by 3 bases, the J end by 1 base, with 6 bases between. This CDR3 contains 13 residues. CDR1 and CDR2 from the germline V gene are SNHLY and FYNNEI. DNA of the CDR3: TGTGCCAGCAGTGACAGTTTTAACTATGGCTACACCTTC. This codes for CASSDSFNYGYTF.

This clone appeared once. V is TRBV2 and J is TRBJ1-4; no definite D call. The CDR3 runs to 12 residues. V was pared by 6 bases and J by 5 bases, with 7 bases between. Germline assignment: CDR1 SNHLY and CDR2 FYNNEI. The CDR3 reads CASSGENEKLFF. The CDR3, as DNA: TGTGCCAGCAGCGGAGAAAATGAAAAACTGTTTTTT.

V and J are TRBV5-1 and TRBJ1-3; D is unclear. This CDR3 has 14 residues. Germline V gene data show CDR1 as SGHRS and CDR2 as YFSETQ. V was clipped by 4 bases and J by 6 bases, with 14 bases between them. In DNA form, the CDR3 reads TGCGCCAGCAGCCCCGGAGGTAACGAAAACACCATATATTTT. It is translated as CASSPGGNENTIYF.

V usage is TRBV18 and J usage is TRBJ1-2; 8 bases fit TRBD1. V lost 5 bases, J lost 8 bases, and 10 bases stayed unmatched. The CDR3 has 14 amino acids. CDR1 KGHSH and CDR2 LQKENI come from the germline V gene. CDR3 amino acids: CASSNNTTGAGYTF. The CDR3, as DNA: TGTGCCAGCTCAAACAATACGACAGGGGCGGGCTACACCTTC.

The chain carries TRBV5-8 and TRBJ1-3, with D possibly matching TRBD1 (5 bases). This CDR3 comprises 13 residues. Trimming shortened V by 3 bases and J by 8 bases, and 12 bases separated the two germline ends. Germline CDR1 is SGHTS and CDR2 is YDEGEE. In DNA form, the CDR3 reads TGTGCCAGCAGCTCGCAGGGTTTGGACACCATATATTTT. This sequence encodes CASSSQGLDTIYF.

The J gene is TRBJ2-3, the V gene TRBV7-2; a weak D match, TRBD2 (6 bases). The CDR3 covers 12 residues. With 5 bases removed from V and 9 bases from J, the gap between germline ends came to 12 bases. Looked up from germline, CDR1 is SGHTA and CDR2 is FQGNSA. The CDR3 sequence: CASSPTGETQYF. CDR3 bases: TGTGCCAGCAGCCCAACGGGGGAGACGCAGTATTTT.

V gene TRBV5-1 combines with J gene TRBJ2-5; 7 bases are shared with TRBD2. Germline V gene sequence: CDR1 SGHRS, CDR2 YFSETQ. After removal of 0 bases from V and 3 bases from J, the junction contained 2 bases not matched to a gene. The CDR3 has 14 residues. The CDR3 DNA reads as TGCGCCAGCAGCTTGGCGGGAGGAAAAGAGACCCAGTACTTC. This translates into CASSLAGGKETQYF.

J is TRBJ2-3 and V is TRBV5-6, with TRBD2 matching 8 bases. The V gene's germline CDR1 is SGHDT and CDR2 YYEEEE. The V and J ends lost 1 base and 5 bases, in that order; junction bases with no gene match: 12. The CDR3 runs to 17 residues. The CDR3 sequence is CASSLYGSGNILDTQYF. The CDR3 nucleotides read TGTGCCAGCAGCTTGTACGGTAGCGGGAATATTTTAGATACGCAGTATTTT.

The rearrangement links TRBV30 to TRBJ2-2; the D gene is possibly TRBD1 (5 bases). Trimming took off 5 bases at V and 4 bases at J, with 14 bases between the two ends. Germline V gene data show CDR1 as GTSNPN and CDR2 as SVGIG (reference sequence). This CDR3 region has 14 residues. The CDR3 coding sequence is TGTGCCTGGGAATCAGGGTTAGGCACCGGGGAGCTGTTTTTT. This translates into CAWESGLGTGELFF. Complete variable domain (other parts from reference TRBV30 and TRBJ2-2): SQTIHQWPATLVQPVGSPLSLECTVEGTSNPNLYWYRQAAGRGLQLLFYSVGIGQISSEVPQNLSASRPQDRQFILSSKKLLLSDSGFYLCAWESGLGTGELFFGEGSRLTVL.